The rows below give T cell receptor beta chains drawn from one sample of a study of response to subunit inactivated influenza vaccine. Each CDR3 protein is one row after TCRdb ran MiXCR on the RT-PCR reads. This sample has more than 400,000 distinct CDR3 sequences; 9.5% to 12% occur once, and the top ten carry more than 10%. Sequenced here: PBMCs from blood, sampled more than 35 days after vaccination. The receptors stem from a man in his forties or fifties who received an inactivated influenza vaccine. CDR3s leave out the opening cysteine and the closing phenylalanine or tryptophan. For some rows the clone size is stated as once, few or many, or as a class when expanded; others skip it.

size	J	length	V	CDR3
few	TRBJ1-1	12	TRBV7-9	ASSLVRPNTEAF
NA	TRBJ2-2	14	TRBV7-9	ASSDRDRVNTGELF
NA	TRBJ2-7	13	TRBV5-5	ASSPQAGATYEQY
many	TRBJ2-1	15	TRBV5-1	ASSLGGTTESYNEQF
few	TRBJ2-7	13	TRBV5-1	ASRPGTVSSYEQY
few	TRBJ2-7	12	TRBV28	ASSTPGTTYEQY
NA	TRBJ1-5	12	TRBV6-1	ASSDREFNQPQH
few	TRBJ2-7	14	TRBV28	ASSSPSFGNSYEQY
NA	TRBJ1-5	13	TRBV3-1	ASSEGTGDNQPQH
many	TRBJ1-4	9	TRBV20-1	SARTMGKLF
few	TRBJ2-1	12	TRBV5-1	ASSRGDYDNEQF
few	TRBJ2-5	11	TRBV14	ASSQAFRETQY
many	TRBJ2-7	14	TRBV28	ASSLTSGRLSYEQY
many	TRBJ2-7	12	TRBV28	ASRPTGQGYEQY
many	TRBJ2-3	13	TRBV5-1	ASSQDSVSTDTQY
few	TRBJ2-2	13	TRBV24-1	ATSDPSGADGELF
NA	TRBJ2-5	13	TRBV21-1	ASRHAGNLQETQY
few	TRBJ1-2	12	TRBV25-1	ASSEYGGDYGYT
NA	TRBJ2-7	11	TRBV7-2	ASSLGWTNEQY
many	TRBJ2-3	14	TRBV7-8	ASSFLAGGSSDTQY
NA	TRBJ2-1	13	TRBV4-3	ASSQEGGREGEQF
few	TRBJ2-6	13	TRBV15	ATSKESSGANVLT
few	TRBJ1-1	12	TRBV10-3	AISESKRGTEAF
NA	TRBJ1-6	14	TRBV11-2	ASRNTQLGSASPLH
NA	TRBJ2-2	12	TRBV6-1	ATLIRGDTGELF
NA	TRBJ1-6	13	TRBV7-2	ASSSTRGGEFRLH
NA	TRBJ1-5	16	TRBV5-5	ASSSREGTGASNQPQH
few	TRBJ2-7	14	TRBV12-3/TRBV12-4	ASSKRTSGSPYEQY
NA	TRBJ2-7	12	TRBV6-1	ATLRRLSGGRQY
few	TRBJ2-7	12	TRBV27	ASSLLGPNYEQY
few	TRBJ2-1	14	TRBV24-1	ATSDAARVAYNEQF
few	TRBJ2-1	15	TRBV5-1	ASSRWRAETAYNEQF
NA	TRBJ2-6	14	TRBV7-2	ASSFSTTTGANVLT
NA	TRBJ2-5	14	TRBV4-3	ASSQGLGQGEETQY
NA	TRBJ1-1	13	TRBV12-3/TRBV12-4	ASSTNRGRGTEAF
many	TRBJ2-3	14	TRBV20-1	SAPGTSGLSTDTQY
NA	TRBJ2-2	12	TRBV2	ASTREGGPGELF
many	TRBJ2-3	12	TRBV14	ASSPRGDTDTQY
few	TRBJ2-1	13	TRBV4-3	ASSQLAGPYGEQF
NA	TRBJ1-6	14	TRBV7-8	ASSFLGTGVNSPLH
few	TRBJ1-1	11	TRBV25-1	ASSGWGNTEAF
many	TRBJ1-2	10	TRBV20-1	SASQGDYGYT